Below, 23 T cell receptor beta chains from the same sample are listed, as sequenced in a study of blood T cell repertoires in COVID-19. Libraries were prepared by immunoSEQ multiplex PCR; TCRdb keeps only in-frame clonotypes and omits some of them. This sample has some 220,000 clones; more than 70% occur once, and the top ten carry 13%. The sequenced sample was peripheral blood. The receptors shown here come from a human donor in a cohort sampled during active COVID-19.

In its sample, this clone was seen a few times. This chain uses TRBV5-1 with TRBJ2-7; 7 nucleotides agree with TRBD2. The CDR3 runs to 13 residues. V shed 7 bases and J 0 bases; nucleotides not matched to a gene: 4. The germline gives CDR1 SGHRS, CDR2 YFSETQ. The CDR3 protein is CASAGGNSYEQYF. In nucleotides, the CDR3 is TGCGCCAGCGCCGGGGGGAACTCCTACGAGCAGTACTTC.

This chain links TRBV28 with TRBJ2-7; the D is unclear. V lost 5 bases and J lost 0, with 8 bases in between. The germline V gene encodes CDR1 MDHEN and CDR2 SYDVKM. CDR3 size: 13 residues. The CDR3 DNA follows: TGTGCCAGCAGTCCACCCTACTCCTACGAGCAGTACTTC. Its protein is CASSPPYSYEQYF.

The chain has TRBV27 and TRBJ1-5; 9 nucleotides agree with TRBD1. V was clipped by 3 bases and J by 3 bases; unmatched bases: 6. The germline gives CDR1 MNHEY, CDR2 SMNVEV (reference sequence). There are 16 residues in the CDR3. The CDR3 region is CASSLRTGVPNQPQHF. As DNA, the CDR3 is TGTGCCAGCAGTTTGCGGACAGGGGTCCCCAATCAGCCCCAGCATTTT.

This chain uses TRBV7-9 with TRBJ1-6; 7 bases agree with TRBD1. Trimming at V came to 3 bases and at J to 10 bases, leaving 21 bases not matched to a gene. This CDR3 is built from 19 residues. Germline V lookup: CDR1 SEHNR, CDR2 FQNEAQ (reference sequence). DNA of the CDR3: TGTGCCAGCAGCTTTACCGACGATTTCAGGGGGGACTTAGGCTCACCCCTCCACTTT. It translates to CASSFTDDFRGDLGSPLHF.

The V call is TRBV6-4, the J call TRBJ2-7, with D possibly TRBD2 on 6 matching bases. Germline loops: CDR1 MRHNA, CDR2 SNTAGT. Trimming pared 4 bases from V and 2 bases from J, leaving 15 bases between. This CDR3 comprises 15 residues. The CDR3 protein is CASSAGPSEAYEQYF. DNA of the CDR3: TGTGCCAGCAGTGCCGGGCCTAGCGAAGCCTACGAGCAGTACTTC.

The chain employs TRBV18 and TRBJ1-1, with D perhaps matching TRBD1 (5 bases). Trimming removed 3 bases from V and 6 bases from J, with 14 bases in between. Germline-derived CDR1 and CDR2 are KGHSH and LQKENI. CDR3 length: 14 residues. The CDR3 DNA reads TGTGCCAGCTCACCTCGACAGCCGGGTGCTGAAGCTTTCTTT. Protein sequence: CASSPRQPGAEAFF.

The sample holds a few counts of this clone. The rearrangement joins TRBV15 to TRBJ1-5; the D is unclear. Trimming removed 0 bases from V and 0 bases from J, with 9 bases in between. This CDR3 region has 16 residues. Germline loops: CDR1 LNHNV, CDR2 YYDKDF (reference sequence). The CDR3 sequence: CATSRDPGNSNQPQHF. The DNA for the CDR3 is TGTGCCACCAGCAGAGATCCGGGGAATAGCAATCAGCCCCAGCATTTT.

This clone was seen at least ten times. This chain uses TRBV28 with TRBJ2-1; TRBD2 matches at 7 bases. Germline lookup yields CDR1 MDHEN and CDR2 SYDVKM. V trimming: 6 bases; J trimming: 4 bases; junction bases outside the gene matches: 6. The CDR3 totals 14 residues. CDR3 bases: TGTGCCAGCAGCCTAGCGGTCACGTACAATGAGCAGTTCTTC. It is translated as CASSLAVTYNEQFF.

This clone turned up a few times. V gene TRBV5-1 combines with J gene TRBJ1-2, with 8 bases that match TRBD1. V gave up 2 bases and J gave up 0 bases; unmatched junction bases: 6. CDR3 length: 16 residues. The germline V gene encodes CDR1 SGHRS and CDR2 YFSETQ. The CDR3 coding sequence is TGCGCCAGCAGCTTAGAATACAGGGGGGCTAACTATGGCTACACCTTC. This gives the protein CASSLEYRGANYGYTF.

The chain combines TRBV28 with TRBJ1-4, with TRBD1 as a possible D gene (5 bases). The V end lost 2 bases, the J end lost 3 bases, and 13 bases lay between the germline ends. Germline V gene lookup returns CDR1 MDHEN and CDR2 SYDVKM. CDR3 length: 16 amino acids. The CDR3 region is CASSLGGGAANEKLFF. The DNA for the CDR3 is TGTGCCAGCAGTTTAGGAGGAGGGGCAGCTAATGAAAAACTGTTTTTT.

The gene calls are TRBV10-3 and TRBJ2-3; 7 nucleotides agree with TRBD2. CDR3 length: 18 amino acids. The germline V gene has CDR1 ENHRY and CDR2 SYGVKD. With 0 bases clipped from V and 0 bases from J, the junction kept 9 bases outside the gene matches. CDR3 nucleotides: TGTGCCATCAGTGAGTCACCTCGGTCTAGCGGAAGCACAGATACGCAGTATTTT. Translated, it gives CAISESPRSSGSTDTQYF.

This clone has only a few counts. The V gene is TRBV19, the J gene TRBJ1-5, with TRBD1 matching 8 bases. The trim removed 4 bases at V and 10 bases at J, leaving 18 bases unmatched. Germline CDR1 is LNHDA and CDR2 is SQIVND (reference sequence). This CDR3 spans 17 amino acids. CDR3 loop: CASSTLGQARSSSPQHF. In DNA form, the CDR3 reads TGTGCCAGTAGTACATTGGGACAGGCCAGATCCTCATCTCCCCAGCATTTT.

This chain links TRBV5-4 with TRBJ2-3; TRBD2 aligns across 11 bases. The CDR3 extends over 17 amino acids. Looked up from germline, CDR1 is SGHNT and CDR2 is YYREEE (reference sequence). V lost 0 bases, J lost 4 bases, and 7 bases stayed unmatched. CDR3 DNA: TGTGCCAGCAGCTTGGCCGGCCTAGCGGGAGGTTCAGATACGCAGTATTTT. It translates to CASSLAGLAGGSDTQYF.

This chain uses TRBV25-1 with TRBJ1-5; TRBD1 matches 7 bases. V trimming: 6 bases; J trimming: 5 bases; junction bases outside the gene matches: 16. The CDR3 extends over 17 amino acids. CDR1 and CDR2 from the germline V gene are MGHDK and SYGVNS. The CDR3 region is CASSLPRLQGLDQPQHF. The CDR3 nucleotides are TGTGCCAGCAGCCTACCCCGGCTACAGGGGCTTGATCAGCCCCAGCATTTT.

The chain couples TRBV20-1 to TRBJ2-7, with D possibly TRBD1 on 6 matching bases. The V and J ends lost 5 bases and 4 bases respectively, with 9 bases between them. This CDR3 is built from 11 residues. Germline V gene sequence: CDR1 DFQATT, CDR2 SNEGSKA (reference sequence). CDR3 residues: CSAGRGYEQYF. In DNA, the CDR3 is TGCAGTGCTGGCAGGGGTTACGAGCAGTACTTC.

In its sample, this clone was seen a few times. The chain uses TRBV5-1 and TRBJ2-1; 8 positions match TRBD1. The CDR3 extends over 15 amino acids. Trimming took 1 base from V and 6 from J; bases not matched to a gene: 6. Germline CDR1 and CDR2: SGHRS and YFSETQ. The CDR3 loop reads CASSLWQGAGNEQFF. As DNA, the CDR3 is TGCGCCAGCAGCTTGTGGCAGGGGGCCGGCAATGAGCAGTTCTTC. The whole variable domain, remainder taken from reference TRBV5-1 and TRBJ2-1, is KAGVTQTPRYLIKTRGQQVTLSCSPISGHRSVSWYQQTPGQGLQFLFEYFSETQRNKGNFPGRFSGRQFSNSRSEMNVSTLELGDSALYLCASSLWQGAGNEQFFGPGTRLTVL.

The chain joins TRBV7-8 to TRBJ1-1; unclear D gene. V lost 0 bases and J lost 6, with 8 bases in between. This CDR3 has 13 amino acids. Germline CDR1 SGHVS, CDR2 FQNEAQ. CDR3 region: CASSLAMKPEAFF. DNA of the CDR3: TGTGCCAGCAGCTTAGCGATGAAGCCTGAAGCTTTCTTT.

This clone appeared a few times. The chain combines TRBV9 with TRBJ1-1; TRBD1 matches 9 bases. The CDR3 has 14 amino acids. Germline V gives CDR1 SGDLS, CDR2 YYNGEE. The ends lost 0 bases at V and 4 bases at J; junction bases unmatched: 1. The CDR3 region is CASSVEQGATEAFF. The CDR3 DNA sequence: TGTGCCAGCAGCGTAGAACAGGGGGCCACTGAAGCTTTCTTT. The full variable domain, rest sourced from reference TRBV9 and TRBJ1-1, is DSGVTQTPKHLITATGQRVTLRCSPRSGDLSVYWYQQSLDQGLQFLIQYYNGEERAKGNILERFSAQQFPDLHSELNLSSLELGDSALYFCASSVEQGATEAFFGQGTRLTVV.

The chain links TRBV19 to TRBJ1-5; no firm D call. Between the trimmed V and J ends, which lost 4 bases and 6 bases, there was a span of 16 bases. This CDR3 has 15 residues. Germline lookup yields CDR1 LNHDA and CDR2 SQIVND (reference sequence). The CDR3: CASSRGIRGAQPQHF. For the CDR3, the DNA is TGTGCCAGTAGTAGAGGGATCCGAGGTGCTCAGCCCCAGCATTTT.

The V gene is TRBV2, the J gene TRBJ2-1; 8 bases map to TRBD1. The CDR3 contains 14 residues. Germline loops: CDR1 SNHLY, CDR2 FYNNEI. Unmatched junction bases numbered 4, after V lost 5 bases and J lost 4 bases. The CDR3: CASSQGAGYNEQFF. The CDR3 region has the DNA TGTGCCAGCAGTCAGGGGGCTGGGTACAATGAGCAGTTCTTC.

Here the CDR3 DNA reads TGCGCCAGCAGCCAAGTTACTACCGGGCCCCAGCATTTT. Its translation: CASSQVTTGPQHF. J is TRBJ1-5 and V is TRBV4-1; D is unresolved. The germline CDR1 and CDR2 sequences are MGHRA and YSYEKL. This CDR3 spans 13 amino acids. Trimming left V 1 base short and J 9 bases short, with 10 bases between.

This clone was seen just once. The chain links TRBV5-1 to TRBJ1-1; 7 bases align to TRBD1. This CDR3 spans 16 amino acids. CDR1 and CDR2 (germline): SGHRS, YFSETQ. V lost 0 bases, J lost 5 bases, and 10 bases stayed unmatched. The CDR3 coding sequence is TGCGCCAGCAGCTTGGAGGGGGCAGGGGTGGGGACTGAAGCTTTCTTT. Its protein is CASSLEGAGVGTEAFF.

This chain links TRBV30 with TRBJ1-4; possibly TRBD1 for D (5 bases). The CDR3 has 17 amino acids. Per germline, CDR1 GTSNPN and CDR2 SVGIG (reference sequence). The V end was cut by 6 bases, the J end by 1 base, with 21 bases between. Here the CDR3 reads CACTENRRIQTNEKLFF. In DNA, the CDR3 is TGTGCCTGTACGGAGAACAGGCGCATCCAAACTAATGAAAAACTGTTTTTT.